Below are 11 T cell receptor beta chains sequenced from a single sample in a study of response to subunit inactivated influenza vaccine. A single record per CDR3 protein comes from TCRdb applying MiXCR to the RT-PCR reads. This sample has fewer than 700,000 distinct CDR3 sequences, with 10% to 15% found just once. This sample comprised PBMCs from blood, obtained more than 35 days after vaccination. The receptors shown here come from a man aged 50-60 years who received an inactivated influenza vaccine.

The chain has TRBV12-3 or TRBV12-4 and TRBJ2-7, with 8 bases fitting TRBD2. The CDR3 length is 14 residues. V dropped 4 bases and J dropped 4; count of bases not matched to a gene: 6. Here the CDR3 reads CASSSREGRYEQYF. The CDR3, as DNA: TGTGCCAGCAGTTCCCGGGAGGGGCGATACGAGCAGTACTTC.

This clonotype was counted at least ten times. The DNA of the CDR3 is TGTGCCAGCAGCGCAACCGGGGGGGAGCAGTACTTC. It codes for CASSATGGEQYF. The chain is built from TRBV6-6 and TRBJ2-7; 7 bases fit TRBD2. V lost 6 bases and J lost 7; bases outside the gene matches: 6. CDR1 is MNHNY and CDR2 is SVGAGI in the germline V gene (reference sequence). This CDR3 spans 12 amino acids.

This clonotype was counted at least ten times. V usage is TRBV5-1 and J usage is TRBJ2-1; 8 nucleotides match TRBD2. J lost 2 bases, V lost 4 bases, and 8 bases had no gene match. The CDR3 spans 16 residues. CDR1 and CDR2 from the germline V gene are SGHRS and YFSETQ. DNA for the CDR3: TGCGCCAGCAGCCCCCCCACTAGCGGCACCTACAATGAGCAGTTCTTC. It specifies CASSPPTSGTYNEQFF.

In this sample, this clonotype turned up a few times. V gene TRBV12-3 or TRBV12-4 combines with J gene TRBJ1-2; TRBD1 matches at 10 bases. The CDR3 sequence is 16 residues long. J lost 3 bases, V lost 6 bases, and 10 bases had no gene match. CDR3 bases: TGTGCCAGCAGCGAGCAGGGGACAGGGGTCCACTATGGCTACACCTTC. It encodes CASSEQGTGVHYGYTF.

In this sample, this clonotype turned up many times. This chain links TRBV15 with TRBJ2-4; 12 positions agree with TRBD1. The CDR3 extends over 18 amino acids. Germline lookup yields CDR1 LNHNV and CDR2 YYDKDF (reference sequence). V shed 5 bases and J 0 bases; nucleotides not matched to a gene: 8. The CDR3 region is CATSVGTGGSLAKNIQYF. The CDR3 DNA follows: TGTGCCACCAGCGTCGGGACAGGGGGCTCCTTAGCCAAAAACATTCAGTACTTC.

V and J are TRBV2 and TRBJ1-1, with D possibly TRBD1 on 5 matching bases. CDR3 length equals 16 residues. The germline gives CDR1 SNHLY, CDR2 FYNNEI. Trimming took 6 bases from V and 1 from J, leaving 18 bases between them. DNA for the CDR3: TGTGCCAGCAGCCCAACCCGCTTCCAGGGGAACACTGAAGCTTTCTTT. Its translation is CASSPTRFQGNTEAFF. The entire variable domain, with the rest obtained from reference TRBV2 and TRBJ1-1, is as follows: EPEVTQTPSHQVTQMGQEVILRCVPISNHLYFYWYRQILGQKVEFLVSFYNNEISEKSEIFDDQFSVERPDGSNFTLKIRSTKLEDSAMYFCASSPTRFQGNTEAFFGQGTRLTVV.

The count of this clonotype is one. This chain joins TRBV11-2 and TRBJ2-3; 14 bases align to TRBD2. This CDR3 has 18 residues. The V gene end was trimmed by 3 bases and the J gene end by 3 bases; junction bases not matched to a gene: 8. CDR1 and CDR2 (germline): SGHAT, FQNNGV. CDR3 region: CASSFVAGLAGVTDTQYF. In DNA, the CDR3 is TGTGCCAGCAGCTTCGTTGCGGGACTAGCGGGAGTGACAGATACGCAGTATTTT.

The table lists this clonotype with a count of one. The chain couples TRBV11-3 to TRBJ2-5; D not certain. The germline V gene has CDR1 SGHNT and CDR2 YENEEA. This CDR3 has 15 amino acids. Trimming left V 1 base short and J 3 bases short, with 12 bases between. The CDR3 coding sequence is TGTGCCAGCAGCTTAGGCATGGGTTTAAAAGAGACCCAGTACTTC. Residues: CASSLGMGLKETQYF.

The table lists this clonotype with a few counts. The chain recombines TRBV24-1 with TRBJ1-2; weak D call: TRBD1 (6 bases). The germline V gene encodes CDR1 KGHDR and CDR2 SFDVKD. The CDR3 sequence is 16 residues long. V lost 4 bases and J 7 bases, leaving 21 bases between the germline ends. CDR3 amino acids: CATSDPLTGDLRGYTF. DNA of the CDR3: TGTGCCACCAGTGACCCATTGACAGGTGATTTACGTGGCTACACCTTC.

This clonotype was recorded many times. The chain carries TRBV12-3 or TRBV12-4 and TRBJ2-5; D gene ambiguous. V was pared by 1 base and J by 2 bases, with 5 bases between. CDR3 length: 13 amino acids. The CDR3 loop reads CASSLGNQETQYF. DNA of the CDR3: TGTGCCAGCAGTTTAGGGAATCAAGAGACCCAGTACTTC.

This clonotype has just a few counts. CDR3 coding DNA: TGTGCCAGCAGCTTAGCGCGGCTAGCGGGAGGGTCAGATACGCAGTATTTT. Protein: CASSLARLAGGSDTQYF. This sequence joins TRBV7-2 and TRBJ2-3; 12 nucleotides match TRBD2. The germline V gene has CDR1 SGHTA and CDR2 FQGNSA. This CDR3 region has 17 residues. V shed 0 bases and J 4 bases; nucleotides not matched to a gene: 5. Full variable domain (rest looked up from reference TRBV7-2 and TRBJ2-3): GAGVSQSPSNKVTEKGKDVELRCDPISGHTALYWYRQSLGQGLEFLIYFQGNSAPDKSGLPSDRFSAERTGGSVSTLTIQRTQQEDSAVYLCASSLARLAGGSDTQYFGPGTRLTVL.